Described below is a single T cell receptor beta chain sequence and its context. The data stem from a study of OX40 agonist ivuxolimab in advanced cancers. Background on the study: A diagnosis of hepatocellular carcinoma, melanoma, renal cell or head and neck cancer was present in dose-escalation patients.

CDR1 SGHDN and CDR2 FVKESK come from the germline V gene. The V gene lost 4 bases and the J gene lost 0 bases, with 13 bases spanning the gap. The CDR3 runs to 15 residues. Measured with immunoSEQ multiplex PCR; TCRdb has only the in-frame clones, and not every one. The sample has about 110,000 clones, more than 85% seen once. Patients had blood sampled at baseline and again on cycle 4 day 1 and cycle 7 day 1. The receptor was derived from an adult with an advanced solid tumor such as melanoma, head and neck, liver or kidney cancer. The specimen comprised CD4+ or CD8+ T cells sorted from blood, sampled in a trial of the OX40 agonist ivuxolimab. J is TRBJ2-7 and V is TRBV14, with a possible D match to TRBD1 (5 bases). CDR3 nucleotide sequence: TGTGCCAGCAGCCCTCGGTGGGGCAGCTCCTACGAGCAGTACTTC. Residues: CASSPRWGSSYEQYF.